The TCR beta chain described here comes from a study of T cell responses to AZD1222 COVID-19 vaccine. TCRdb's table, derived via immunoSEQ multiplex PCR, lists solely in-frame clones and lacks some. The table records roughly 95,000 clones, approximately 90% of them present only once. General study results and limits: Reportedly, nearly half the spike-specific TCRs target unmutated variant regions. Clonal diversity was possibly underestimated, and white British individuals and females predominated among donors. Scientists sampled the repertoires only once the peak T cell response had passed. Two AZD1222 doses significantly raised spike-specific TCR breadth and depth over controls.

The germline V gene encodes CDR1 MDHEN and CDR2 SYDVKM. The CDR3 extends over 16 amino acids. Trimming took 4 bases from V and 2 from J; bases not matched to a gene: 3. About this clone itself: Its target is not known.

This receptor was taken from an adult who received the AZD1222 COVID-19 vaccine. V gene TRBV28 combines with J gene TRBJ2-6; 9 bases match TRBD1. This specimen consisted of peripheral blood, obtained 28 days after the second AZD1222 dose. CDR3 sequence reads: CASSSTGGAGANVLTF. The CDR3 DNA sequence: TGTGCCAGCAGTTCAACAGGGGGCGCTGGGGCCAACGTCCTGACTTTC. Supplemented by reference TRBV28 and TRBJ2-6, the full variable domain reads DVKVTQSSRYLVKRTGEKVFLECVQDMDHENMFWYRQDPGLGLRLIYFSYDVKMKEKGDIPEGYSVSREKKERFSLILESASTNQTSMYLCASSSTGGAGANVLTFGAGSRLTVL.